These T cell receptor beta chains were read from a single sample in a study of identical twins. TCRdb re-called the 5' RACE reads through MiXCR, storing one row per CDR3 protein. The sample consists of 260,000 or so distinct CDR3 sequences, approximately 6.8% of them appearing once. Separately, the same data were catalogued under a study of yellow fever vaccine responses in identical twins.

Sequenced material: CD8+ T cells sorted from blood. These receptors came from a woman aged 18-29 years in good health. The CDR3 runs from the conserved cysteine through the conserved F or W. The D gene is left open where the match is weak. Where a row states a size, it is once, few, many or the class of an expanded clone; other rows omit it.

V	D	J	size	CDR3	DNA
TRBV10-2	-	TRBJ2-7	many	CASSESIYEQYF	TGCGCCAGCAGTGAGTCTATCTACGAGCAGTACTTC
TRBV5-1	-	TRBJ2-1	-	CASSTGQIHNEQFF	TGCGCCAGCAGCACAGGACAGATACACAATGAGCAGTTCTTC
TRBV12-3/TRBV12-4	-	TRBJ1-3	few	CASSLFIETGASGNTIYF	TGTGCCAGCAGTTTATTTATAGAAACAGGAGCCTCTGGAAACACCATATATTTT
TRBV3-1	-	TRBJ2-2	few	CASSQARNTGELFF	TGTGCCAGCAGCCAAGCTAGGAACACCGGGGAGCTGTTTTTT
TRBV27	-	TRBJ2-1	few	CASSRGGPSDNEQFF	TGTGCCAGCAGTCGCGGGGGCCCCTCGGATAATGAGCAGTTCTTC
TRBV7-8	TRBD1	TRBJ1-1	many	CASSEGQVEAFF	TGTGCCAGCAGCGAGGGACAGGTTGAAGCTTTCTTT
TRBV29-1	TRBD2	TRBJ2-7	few	CSALLAGGAYEQYF	TGCAGCGCTCTACTAGCGGGAGGCGCCTACGAGCAGTACTTC
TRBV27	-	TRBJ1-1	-	CASSLKGFPEAFF	TGTGCCAGCAGTCTGAAGGGCTTCCCTGAAGCTTTCTTT
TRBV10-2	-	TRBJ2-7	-	CASSNRQTYEQYF	TGCGCCAGCAGTAATCGCCAGACCTACGAGCAGTACTTC
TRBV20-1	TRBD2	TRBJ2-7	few	CSASSLARPYEQYF	TGCAGTGCTAGTTCACTAGCGCGGCCCTACGAGCAGTACTTC
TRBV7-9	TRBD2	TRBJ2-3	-	CATTPGLTSTDTQYF	TGTGCCACTACTCCGGGACTAACTAGCACAGATACGCAGTATTTT
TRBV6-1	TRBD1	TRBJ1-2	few	CASSEEDGQGFYGYTF	TGTGCCAGCAGTGAAGAGGATGGACAGGGCTTCTATGGCTACACCTTC
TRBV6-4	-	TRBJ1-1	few	CASSDRPLPLNTEAFF	TGTGCCAGCAGTGACAGACCTCTGCCTTTGAACACTGAAGCTTTCTTT
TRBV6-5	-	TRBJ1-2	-	CASSYGTHYGYTF	TGTGCCAGCAGTTACGGGACCCACTATGGCTACACCTTC
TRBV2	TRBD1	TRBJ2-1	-	CASSFFRDRGKGYNGQFF	TGTGCCAGCAGTTTTTTTCGGGACAGGGGGAAAGGCTACAATGGGCAGTTCTTC
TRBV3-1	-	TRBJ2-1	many	CASSPLTSSYNEQFF	TGTGCCAGCAGCCCACTCACCTCCTCCTACAATGAGCAGTTCTTC